This record concerns one T cell receptor beta chain sequence. The sample has other DNA sequences that encode this CDR3 too. Germline V CDR1 and CDR2: SGHAT, FQDESV (reference sequence). Between the trimmed V and J ends, which lost 1 base and 5 bases, there was a span of 6 bases. The CDR3 is 13 residues long. This record belongs to a study of blood T cell repertoires in COVID-19. As originally analysed: Using reference gene primer amplification, nucleated cell counts were estimated. Here immunoSEQ multiplex PCR was the method, and the copy in TCRdb shows in-frame clones only, minus some. The DNA was the basis for D and trimming; V, J and clone size are from that table. The data hold about 190,000 clones, with approximately 80% observed a single time.

The sample consisted of peripheral blood. The source of this sequence is a human donor in a cohort sampled during active COVID-19. The rearrangement links TRBV11-1 to TRBJ2-1; no reliable D call. The DNA of the CDR3 is TGTGCCAGCAGCTTAGACAGAAACAATGAGCAGTTCTTC. It specifies CASSLDRNNEQFF.